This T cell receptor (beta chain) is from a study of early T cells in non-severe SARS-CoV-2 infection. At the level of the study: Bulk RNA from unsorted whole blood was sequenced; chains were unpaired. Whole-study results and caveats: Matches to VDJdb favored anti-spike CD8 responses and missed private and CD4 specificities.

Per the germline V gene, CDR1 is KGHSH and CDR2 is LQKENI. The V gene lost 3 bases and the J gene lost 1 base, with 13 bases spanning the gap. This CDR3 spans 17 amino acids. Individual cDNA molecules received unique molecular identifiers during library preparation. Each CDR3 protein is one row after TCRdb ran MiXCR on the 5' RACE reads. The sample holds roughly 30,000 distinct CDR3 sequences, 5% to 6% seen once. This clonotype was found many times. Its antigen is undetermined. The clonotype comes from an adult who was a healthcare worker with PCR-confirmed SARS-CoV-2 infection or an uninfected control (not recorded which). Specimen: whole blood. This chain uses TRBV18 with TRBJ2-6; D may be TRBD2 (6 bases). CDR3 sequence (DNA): TGTGCCAGCTCACCGACCGGGACTGGGTCTGGGGCCAACGTCCTGACTTTC. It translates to CASSPTGTGSGANVLTF.